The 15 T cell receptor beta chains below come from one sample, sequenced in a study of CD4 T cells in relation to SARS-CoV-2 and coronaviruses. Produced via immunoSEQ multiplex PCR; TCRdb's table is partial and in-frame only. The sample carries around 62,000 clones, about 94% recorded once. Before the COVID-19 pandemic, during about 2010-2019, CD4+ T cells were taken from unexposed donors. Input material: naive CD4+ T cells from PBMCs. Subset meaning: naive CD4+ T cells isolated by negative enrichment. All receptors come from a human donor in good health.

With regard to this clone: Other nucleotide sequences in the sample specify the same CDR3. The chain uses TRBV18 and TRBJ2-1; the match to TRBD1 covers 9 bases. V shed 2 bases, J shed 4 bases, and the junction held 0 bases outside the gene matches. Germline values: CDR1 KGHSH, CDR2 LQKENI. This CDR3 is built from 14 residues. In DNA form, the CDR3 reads TGTGCCAGCTCACCAGGGACAGGGTACAATGAGCAGTTCTTC. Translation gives CASSPGTGYNEQFF.

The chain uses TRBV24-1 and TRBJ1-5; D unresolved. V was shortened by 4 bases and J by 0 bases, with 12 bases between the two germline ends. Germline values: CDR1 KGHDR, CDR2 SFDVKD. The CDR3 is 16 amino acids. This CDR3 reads CATSDPMDPSNQPQHF. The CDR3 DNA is TGTGCCACCAGTGACCCTATGGACCCTAGCAATCAGCCCCAGCATTTT.

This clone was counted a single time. DNA for the CDR3: TGTGCCAGCACCAGGATACATAACACCGGGGAGCTGTTTTTT. Amino acid sequence: CASTRIHNTGELFF. The chain links TRBV5-6 to TRBJ2-2; D is ambiguous. The CDR3 spans 14 residues. Germline loops: CDR1 SGHDT, CDR2 YYEEEE. The V gene lost 6 bases and the J gene lost 2 bases, with 11 bases spanning the gap.

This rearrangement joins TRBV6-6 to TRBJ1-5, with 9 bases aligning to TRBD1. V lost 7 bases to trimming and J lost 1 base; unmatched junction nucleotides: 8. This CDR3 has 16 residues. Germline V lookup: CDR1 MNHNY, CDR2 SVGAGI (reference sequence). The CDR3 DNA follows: TGTGCCAGCACAACGGGGACAGGGATAAGCAATCAGCCCCAGCATTTT. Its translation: CASTTGTGISNQPQHF.

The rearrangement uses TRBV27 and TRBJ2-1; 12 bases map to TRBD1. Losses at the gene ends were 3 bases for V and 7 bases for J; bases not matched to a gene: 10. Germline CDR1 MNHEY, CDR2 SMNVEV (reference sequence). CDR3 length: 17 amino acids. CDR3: CASSLRFWDRGRNEQFF. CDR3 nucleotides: TGTGCCAGCAGTTTGCGATTTTGGGACAGGGGGCGTAATGAGCAGTTCTTC.

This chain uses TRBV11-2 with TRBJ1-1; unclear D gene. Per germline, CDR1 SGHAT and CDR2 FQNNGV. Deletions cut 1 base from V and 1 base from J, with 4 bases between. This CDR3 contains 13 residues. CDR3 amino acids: CASSLGPNTEAFF. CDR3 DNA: TGTGCCAGCAGCTTAGGGCCGAACACTGAAGCTTTCTTT. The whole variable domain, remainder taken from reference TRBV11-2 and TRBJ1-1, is EAGVAQSPRYKIIEKRQSVAFWCNPISGHATLYWYQQILGQGPKLLIQFQNNGVVDDSQLPKDRFSAERLKGVDSTLKIQPAKLEDSAVYLCASSLGPNTEAFFGQGTRLTVV.

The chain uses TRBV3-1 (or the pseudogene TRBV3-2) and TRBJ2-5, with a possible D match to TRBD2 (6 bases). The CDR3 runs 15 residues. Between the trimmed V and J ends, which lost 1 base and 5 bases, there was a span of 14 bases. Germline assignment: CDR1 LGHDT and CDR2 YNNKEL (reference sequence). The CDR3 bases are TGTGCCAGCAGCCAAGTTCGGGAGCAGGAGGAGACCCAGTACTTC. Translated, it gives CASSQVREQEETQYF.

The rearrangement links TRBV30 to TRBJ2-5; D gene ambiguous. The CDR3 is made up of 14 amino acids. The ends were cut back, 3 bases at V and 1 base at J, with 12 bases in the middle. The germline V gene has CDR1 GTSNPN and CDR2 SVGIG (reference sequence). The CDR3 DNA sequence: TGTGCCTGGAGCGGTTACGGCGGCCAAGAGACCCAGTACTTC. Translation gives CAWSGYGGQETQYF.

The DNA of the CDR3 is TGCGCCAGCAGGTCAACCGTGAATACCATAGACAACTATGGCTACACCTTC. Amino acids: CASRSTVNTIDNYGYTF. The rearrangement uses TRBV5-1 and TRBJ1-2; D is uncertain. V was pared by 5 bases and J by 2 bases, with 22 bases between. Germline V gene data show CDR1 as SGHRS and CDR2 as YFSETQ. This CDR3 is 17 amino acids long.

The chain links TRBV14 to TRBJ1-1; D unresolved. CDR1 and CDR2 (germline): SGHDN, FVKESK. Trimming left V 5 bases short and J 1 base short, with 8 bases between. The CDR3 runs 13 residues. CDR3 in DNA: TGTGCCAGCAGCTTCGCAGGGAACACTGAAGCTTTCTTT. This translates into CASSFAGNTEAFF.

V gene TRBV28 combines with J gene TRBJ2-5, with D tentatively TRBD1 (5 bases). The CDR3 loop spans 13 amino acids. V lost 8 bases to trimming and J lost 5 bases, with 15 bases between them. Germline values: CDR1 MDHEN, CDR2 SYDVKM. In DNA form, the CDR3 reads TGTGCCAGCGCTGATGGGGCGCCGGAGACCCAGTACTTC. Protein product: CASADGAPETQYF.

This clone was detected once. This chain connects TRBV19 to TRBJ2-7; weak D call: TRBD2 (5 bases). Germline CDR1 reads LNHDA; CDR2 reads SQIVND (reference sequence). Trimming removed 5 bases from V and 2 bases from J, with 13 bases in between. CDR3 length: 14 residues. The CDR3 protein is CASSPSASPYEQYF. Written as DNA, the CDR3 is TGTGCCAGTAGTCCCTCGGCTAGCCCCTACGAGCAGTACTTC.

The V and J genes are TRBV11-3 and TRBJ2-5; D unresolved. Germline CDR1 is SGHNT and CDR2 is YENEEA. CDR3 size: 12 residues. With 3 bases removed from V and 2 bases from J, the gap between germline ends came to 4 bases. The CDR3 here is CASSLEQETQYF. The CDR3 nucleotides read TGTGCCAGCAGCTTGGAACAAGAGACCCAGTACTTC.

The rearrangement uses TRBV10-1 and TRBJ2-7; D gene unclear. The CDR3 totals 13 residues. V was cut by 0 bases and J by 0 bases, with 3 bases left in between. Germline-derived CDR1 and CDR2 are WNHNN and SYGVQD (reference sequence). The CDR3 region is CASSESTSYEQYF. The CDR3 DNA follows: TGCGCCAGCAGTGAGTCGACCTCCTACGAGCAGTACTTC.

The CDR3 nucleotides read TGTGCCAGAAGCACTCGACAGAATTATAGCAATCAGCCCCAGCATTTT. The encoded protein is CARSTRQNYSNQPQHF. This sequence joins TRBV5-3 and TRBJ1-5; D may be TRBD1 (5 bases). TRBV5-3 carries the ORF label, with uncertain function. This CDR3 has 16 amino acids. Trimming removed 4 bases from V and 0 bases from J, with 14 bases in between.